The entry that follows covers one TCR beta chain sequence. The antigen it binds to is not known. Base qualities are not recorded, but no much larger clone differs from it by a single base. As encoded in the germline V gene, CDR1 is SGHRS while CDR2 is YFSETQ. From the cysteine up to the phenylalanine, the CDR3 has a length of 17 residues. Only the CDR3 DNA is retained, 51 bases long and in frame from the first base. The V end gives up 6 bases and the J end 7 bases, leaving 19 bases in the junction not matched to a gene. Read against the paper, the sample's time point label means: about 28 days (+/-7) after the second vaccine dose. AZD1222 recipients with second doses at about 4 weeks or about 12 weeks were pooled, because spike-specific TCR depth and breadth did not differ between schedules. Samples from vaccinated people were obtained from the UK trials COV001 and COV002, which included a single-blind randomized controlled phase 2/3 trial of AZD1222 (ChAdOx1 nCoV-19) in healthy adults. For TCRbeta chain sequencing, PBMC samples were collected from trial participants at day 0 and at day 28 after the second dose.

The sample originates from a study of T cell responses to AZD1222 COVID-19 vaccine (dated by TCRdb to the early 2020s). For the study in its entirety: A total of 240 or so trial participants underwent TCR sequencing, of whom around 210 had received two doses of AZD1222 and approximately 26 had received two doses of the MenACWY control vaccine. Trial participants were enrolled by age into 18-55, 56-69 and 70-plus year subgroups, with roughly 160, 29 and 62 TCR-sequenced participants respectively. Study-level results and caveats: In the small 56-69-year group, the increase in depth fell short of significance, most likely because of low power. Conclusions about previously exposed vaccinees are limited because only six or seven AZD1222 recipients were SARS-CoV-2 seropositive at baseline. CD4 TCRs associated with the vaccine covered the entire spike protein, and the dominant responses were in regions 160-218 and 743-854. Reportedly, close to half of the unique spike-specific TCRs recognized epitopes lying outside the regions that are mutated in the B.1.351 and B.1.1.7 variants. No day 14 peak-response samples were available, so repertoires were characterized only after the peak T cell response. After two AZD1222 doses, spike-specific TCR breadth and depth were significantly higher than at day 0 and than in MenACWY recipients. Participants were mostly white British and included more females than males, and it was suggested by the authors that clonal diversity may have been underestimated.

The CDR3 regions of human TCRbeta chains were subjected to immunosequencing. The original pipeline was this. TCRs in the repertoires were compared against a reference library of SARS-CoV-2-specific TCRs that had been generated with the MIRA antigen-specificity platform. Breadth meant the fraction of unique TCRs that were SARS-CoV-2-associated, whereas depth meant the fraction of total T cells that were SARS-CoV-2-associated. Using the MIRA data, each spike-specific TCR was assigned both to the spike region to which the TCR was reactive and to a CD4 or CD8 class. Log10-transformed breadth and depth values were compared by one-way ANOVA with Sidak's multiple comparisons tests. As stored in TCRdb, this immuneACCESS dataset retains in-frame rearrangements with V and J assigned. A fraction of the clones does not appear; measured against another copy, unresolved V genes explain less than half of the discrepancy, and the remainder lacks a known reason. That table furnishes V, J and clone size, whereas the DNA furnished D and trimming. The sample yields some 110,000 clones; about 86% were counted once. The ten largest clones represent about 16% of the sample.

The material sequenced was peripheral blood, taken 28 days after the second AZD1222 dose. This clonotype was sampled from an adult who received the AZD1222 COVID-19 vaccine. The V and J segments used are TRBV5-1 and TRBJ1-2, and 9 junctional nucleotides match TRBD1. This receptor has the CDR3 CASKLTVGGQGGAGYTF. The bases are TGCGCCAGCAAGTTAACGGTCGGGGGACAGGGAGGGGCTGGCTACACCTTC.